This entry features one TCR beta chain sequence. The source of the sample is a study of T cell clones after liver transplantation. Overall study context: In this trial, immunosuppression withdrawal was attempted within 2 years of liver transplant.

The CDR3 runs to 12 residues. The germline CDR1 and CDR2 sequences are PRHDT and FYEKMQ (reference sequence). Trimming cost V 6 bases and J 15 bases, with 18 bases left between them. Clones were sequenced by immunoSEQ multiplex PCR, and TCRdb holds only the in-frame ones, with some missing. The sample lists 95,000 to 110,000 clones; 82% were seen once. Thawed unstimulated PBMCs were FACS-sorted by CD3, CD4 and CD8 into two populations. The sequenced sample was CD4+ T cells from blood, obtained before liver transplant. The chain combines TRBV13 with TRBJ1-3; D is uncertain. This receptor was obtained from a human donor who received a liver transplant. The chain's CDR3 is CASRTEMGNPYF. The CDR3 nucleotides read TGTGCCAGCAGGACTGAAATGGGGAACCCATATTTT. Filled out from reference TRBV13 and TRBJ1-3, the complete variable domain reads AAGVIQSPRHLIKEKRETATLKCYPIPRHDTVYWYQQGPGQDPQFLISFYEKMQSDKGSIPDRFSAQQFSDYHSELNMSSLELGDSALYFCASRTEMGNPYFGEGSWLTVV.